The source of this T cell receptor beta chain is a study of T cells in Graves' hyperthyroidism and ophthalmopathy. Using RNA transcripts as the source, TCR beta CDR3 regions were amplified. First-round RT-PCR with HTBI primers amplified the TCR CDR3 region. TCRdb re-derived calls from the multiplex PCR reads in MiXCR, one entry per CDR3 protein. The sample holds roughly 720,000 distinct CDR3 sequences, 17% seen once. Per the germline V gene, CDR1 is SGHKS and CDR2 is YYEKEE (reference sequence). With 5 bases clipped from V and 2 bases from J, the junction kept 10 bases outside the gene matches. There are 15 residues in the CDR3.

J is TRBJ2-7 and V is TRBV5-5; 7 bases agree with TRBD1. Input material: blood. The TCR comes from a man aged 50 or older with Graves' hyperthyroidism. CDR3 amino acids: CASRLSGTAAYEQYF. CDR3 coding DNA: TGTGCCAGCAGGTTATCCGGGACAGCCGCCTACGAGCAGTACTTC. The full variable domain, its missing parts supplied by reference TRBV5-5 and TRBJ2-7, is DAGVTQSPTHLIKTRGQQVTLRCSPISGHKSVSWYQQVLGQGPQFIFQYYEKEERGRGNFPDRFSARQFPNYSSELNVNALLLGDSALYLCASRLSGTAAYEQYFGPGTRLTVT.